These 17 T cell receptor beta chains were sequenced from one sample in a study of OX40 agonist ivuxolimab in advanced cancers. Clones were read by immunoSEQ multiplex PCR, and TCRdb kept only the in-frame ones, dropping some. Found here are nearly 80,000 clones, more than 85% of them singletons; the top ten hold roughly 6.9%. The specimen was CD4+ or CD8+ T cells sorted from blood, collected in a trial of the OX40 agonist ivuxolimab. These receptors were collected from an adult with an advanced solid tumor such as melanoma, head and neck, liver or kidney cancer.

The rearrangement uses TRBV18 and TRBJ1-4, with no clear D. Deletions cut 1 base from V and 8 bases from J, with 11 bases between. The CDR3 runs to 14 residues. Germline loops: CDR1 KGHSH, CDR2 LQKENI. The CDR3 nucleotides are TGTGCCAGCTCACCACAGGGTTCGGGGGAAAAACTGTTTTTT. Protein sequence: CASSPQGSGEKLFF.

The V call is TRBV6-4, the J call TRBJ2-7, with a weak D call TRBD2 (6 bases). Trimming pared 11 bases from V and 3 bases from J, leaving 20 bases between. Germline V lookup: CDR1 MRHNA, CDR2 SNTAGT. This CDR3 region has 14 residues. CDR3 bases: TGTGCCTCGCGGGAATTAGCCCTGAGCTACGAGCAGTACTTC. Amino acids: CASRELALSYEQYF.

The V call is TRBV5-1, the J call TRBJ2-5; the match to TRBD2 covers 11 bases. CDR1 SGHRS and CDR2 YFSETQ come from the germline V gene. V lost 0 bases and J lost 0; bases outside the gene matches: 7. The CDR3 covers 18 residues. The CDR3 here is CASSLGGLAAINQETQYF. The CDR3 DNA reads TGCGCCAGCAGCTTGGGGGGACTAGCGGCGATTAACCAAGAGACCCAGTACTTC.

The rearrangement uses TRBV9 and TRBJ2-2; D might be TRBD2 (5 bases). Trimming removed 4 bases at V and 5 bases at J, with 12 bases between. CDR1 is SGDLS, CDR2 YYNGEE, per germline. The CDR3 has 14 residues. In DNA, the CDR3 is TGTGCCAGCAGCCCCGGGATTTTAACCGGGGAGCTGTTTTTT. It yields the protein CASSPGILTGELFF.

The chain links TRBV10-2 to TRBJ2-7; 9 bases agree with TRBD2. V gave up 6 bases and J gave up 3 bases; unmatched junction bases: 6. CDR3 length: 14 residues. Germline lookup yields CDR1 WSHSY and CDR2 SAAADI. CDR3 DNA sequence: TGCGCCAGCAGGTTAGCGGGAGCCATCTACGAGCAGTACTTC. Amino acid sequence: CASRLAGAIYEQYF.

This clone was detected only once. J is TRBJ1-3 and V is TRBV16; D is unclear. The CDR3 loop spans 15 amino acids. Trimming left V 0 bases short and J 3 bases short, with 9 bases between. Germline values: CDR1 KGHSY, CDR2 FQNENV. CDR3: CASSQSQRDGNTIYF. The CDR3 bases are TGTGCCAGCAGCCAATCCCAACGGGATGGAAACACCATATATTTT.

The chain is built from TRBV6-1 and TRBJ2-5; D uncertain. The CDR3 runs to 15 residues. Germline assignment: CDR1 MNHNS and CDR2 SASEGT. The V and J ends lost 1 base and 4 bases respectively, with 13 bases between them. The CDR3 sequence: CASSEGSGVLETQYF. Here the CDR3 DNA reads TGTGCCAGCAGTGAAGGGTCAGGTGTGTTAGAGACCCAGTACTTC.

This clone was observed a single time. V and J are TRBV30 and TRBJ2-1; 10 nucleotides line up with TRBD1. V gave up 3 bases and J gave up 9 bases; unmatched junction bases: 2. This CDR3 has 12 residues. Germline CDR1 is GTSNPN and CDR2 is SVGIG (reference sequence). CDR3 protein: CAWRGQGPEQFF. The CDR3 DNA reads TGTGCCTGGAGGGGACAGGGGCCTGAGCAGTTCTTC.

The table lists this clone with a few counts. The chain is built from TRBV5-8 and TRBJ2-7; the D gene could be TRBD1 or TRBD2 (6 bases each). The length of the CDR3 is 11 residues. The V and J ends lost 3 bases and 7 bases respectively, with 8 bases between them. Germline V gives CDR1 SGHTS, CDR2 YDEGEE. CDR3 residues: CASSWRGEQYF. The CDR3 DNA reads as TGTGCCAGCAGCTGGAGGGGGGAGCAGTACTTC. The entire variable domain, with the rest obtained from reference TRBV5-8 and TRBJ2-7, is as follows: EAGVTQSPTHLIKTRGQQATLRCSPISGHTSVYWYQQALGLGLQFLLWYDEGEERNRGNFPPRFSGRQFPNYSSELNVNALELEDSALYLCASSWRGEQYFGPGTRLTVT.

CDR3 in amino acids: CASSLNGGDPGNTIYF. The CDR3, as DNA: TGTGCCAGCAGCTTAAACGGAGGGGATCCTGGAAACACCATATATTTT. The chain recombines TRBV7-2 with TRBJ1-3, with a tentative D call TRBD1 (5 bases). This CDR3 is built from 16 residues. V was cut by 2 bases and J by 2 bases, with 13 bases left in between. Per the germline V gene, CDR1 is SGHTA and CDR2 is FQGNSA.

This chain joins TRBV19 and TRBJ2-2; D is possibly TRBD1 (5 bases). With 3 bases removed from V and 5 bases from J, the gap between germline ends came to 7 bases. This CDR3 contains 13 residues. Germline loops: CDR1 LNHDA, CDR2 SQIVND (reference sequence). CDR3 amino acids: CASSIRQTGELFF. The CDR3 DNA reads as TGTGCCAGTAGTATTAGACAGACCGGGGAGCTGTTTTTT.

The J gene is TRBJ2-1, the V gene TRBV5-1; the D is unclear. Per the germline V gene, CDR1 is SGHRS and CDR2 is YFSETQ. Trimming pared 2 bases from V and 7 bases from J, leaving 7 bases between. The CDR3 is 12 amino acids. CDR3 nucleotide sequence: TGCGCCAGCAGCTTTAGCTTTAATGAGCAGTTCTTC. This codes for CASSFSFNEQFF.

The rearrangement uses TRBV21-1 and TRBJ2-1. TRBV21-1 is reported as a pseudogene. The CDR3 is 15 residues long. Here the CDR3 DNA reads TGTGCCAGCAGCAAAGTCCTGGGACGATACAATGAGCAGTTCTTC. Its protein is CASSKVLGRYNEQFF.

The chain combines TRBV2 with TRBJ2-6; D gene uncertain. CDR1 is SNHLY, CDR2 FYNNEI, per germline. The CDR3 contains 15 residues. V lost 3 bases and J lost 4, with 10 bases in between. The DNA of the CDR3 is TGTGCCAGCAGTGAGTGGGCGAGGGGGGCCAACGTCCTGACTTTC. Its translation is CASSEWARGANVLTF.

This chain connects TRBV7-9 to TRBJ1-3; D possibly corresponds to TRBD1 (5 bases). The CDR3 consists of 13 residues. Germline CDR1 reads SEHNR; CDR2 reads FQNEAQ (reference sequence). The V end lost 5 bases, the J end lost 5 bases, and 10 bases lay between the germline ends. The DNA for the CDR3 is TGTGCCAGCAGCAGCCCGGGGCGAAACACCATATATTTT. This translates into CASSSPGRNTIYF.

This clone was seen once. The gene calls are TRBV28 and TRBJ2-7; D perhaps matches TRBD1 (6 bases). There are 12 residues in the CDR3. CDR1 MDHEN and CDR2 SYDVKM come from the germline V gene. V lost 4 bases and J lost 4, with 8 bases in between. CDR3 nucleotides: TGTGCCAGCAGTTCAGGGGAATACGAGCAGTACTTC. Protein product: CASSSGEYEQYF.

This sequence joins TRBV19 and TRBJ1-5, with 8 bases fitting TRBD1. This CDR3 spans 15 amino acids. V lost 6 bases, J lost 7 bases, and 11 bases stayed unmatched. The V gene's germline CDR1 is LNHDA and CDR2 SQIVND (reference sequence). The DNA for the CDR3 is TGTGCCAGTAGACCTCAGGGGGCCAGTGGACAGCCCCAGCATTTT. It codes for CASRPQGASGQPQHF.